The clone carrying this T cell receptor beta chain is a singleton in its sample. Its antigen is currently unknown. V was shortened by 3 bases and J by 2 bases, with 11 bases between the two germline ends. Germline CDR1 reads LNHDA; CDR2 reads SQIVND (reference sequence). The CDR3 spans 14 residues. Measured with immunoSEQ multiplex PCR; TCRdb has only the in-frame clones, and not every one. The table shows approximately 1.9 million clones, with over 85% occurring only once. This sample was taken from a study of shared clonotypes between healthy human individuals. CD45RO negativity and positive selection for CCR7 defined naive CD8 cells, a population that excluded terminally differentiated effector memory CD45RA+ cells. Study-wide results and caveats: The study's rarefaction showed incomplete sorted-subset sequencing despite large depth. A handful of donors showed sharing of approximately 5% of naive CD4 clonotypes. It was expected that sequencing depth would affect clonotype sharing among donors.

The sequence was collected from a man younger than 35 in good health. Some clones in this sample may be carry-over from other donors' samples. The chain carries TRBV19 and TRBJ2-7; D is perhaps TRBD2 (5 bases). Sequencing was carried out using naive CD8+ T cells from PBMCs. The CDR3 DNA follows: TGTGCCAGTAGTATCGGGAACCCCGCCTACGAGCAGTACTTC. Translation: CASSIGNPAYEQYF.